This T cell receptor beta chain comes out of a study of patients and donors after allogeneic stem cell transplantation. TCRdb re-called the RT-PCR reads through MiXCR, storing one row per CDR3 protein. The table shows 150,000 to 200,000 distinct CDR3 sequences, with about 24% occurring only once. The CDR3 has 12 amino acids. Trimming stripped 10 bases from V and 1 base from J, with 10 bases between. Germline assignment: CDR1 SGHVT and CDR2 SQSDAQ. This TCR came from a human donor who was either an allogeneic HSCT recipient or a stem cell or donor lymphocyte infusion donor (not recorded which). It is not recorded whose cells these are; they may come from a transplant donor. Sequencing was performed on blood, either unsorted or a sorted T cell fraction (not recorded which). The chain uses TRBV7-4 and TRBJ2-5; perhaps TRBD1 as D (6 bases). The CDR3 bases are TGTGCCAACTCACAGGGCCAAGAGACCCAGTACTTC. Translation: CANSQGQETQYF. Together with reference TRBV7-4 and TRBJ2-5, the CDR3 gives the full variable domain: GAGVSQSPRYKVAKRGRDVALRCDSISGHVTLYWYRQTLGQGSEVLTYSQSDAQRDKSGRPSGRFSAERPERSVSTLKIQRTEQGDSAVYLCANSQGQETQYFGPGTRLLVL.